This T cell receptor beta chain was recovered during a study of cytomegalovirus exposure and HLA in healthy donors. Overall study findings and caveats: As confirmed in vitro, three CMV-associated chains were specific for CMV antigens.

The table came from immunoSEQ multiplex PCR; TCRdb's copy has only in-frame clones and leaves some out. The sample yields more than 55,000 clones, around 95% seen once. The donors were part of the validation cohort, which consisted of under 150 subjects and was separate from the first cohort of 666 subjects. The CDR3 has 20 residues. V was pared by 4 bases and J by 5 bases, with 21 bases of the junction left unmatched. CDR1 and CDR2 from the germline V gene are SGHNT and YYREEE (reference sequence). With regard to this clone: Its matching antigen is unknown.

Material: PBMCs. The TCR sequence derives from a woman younger than 30 in good health and CMV-seronegative. The chain combines TRBV5-4 with TRBJ1-4; 9 nucleotides line up with TRBD1. The DNA for the CDR3 is TGTGCCAGCAGCCCTTTCGGACGGCCGGGACAGGGAGGAGGAAATGAAAAACTGTTTTTT. Translating it yields CASSPFGRPGQGGGNEKLFF.